Each of the 8 T cell receptor beta chains below was sequenced from the same sample in a study of blood T cell repertoires in COVID-19. The method was immunoSEQ multiplex PCR; TCRdb's version includes in-frame clones alone and lacks a portion of them. The table records just over 150,000 clones, 75% to 90% of them present only once. Sample: peripheral blood. All receptors come from a man in his sixties with acute or convalescent COVID-19.

This chain joins TRBV7-3 and TRBJ2-3, with TRBD2 identical over 11 bases. Germline V gene lookup returns CDR1 SGHTA and CDR2 FQGTGA. V was pared by 5 bases and J by 5 bases, with 3 bases of the junction left unmatched. The CDR3 sequence is 14 residues long. The chain's CDR3 is CASSPTSGVDTQYF. The CDR3 nucleotides are TGTGCCAGCAGCCCGACTAGCGGGGTAGATACGCAGTATTTT.

The chain combines TRBV3-1 (or the pseudogene TRBV3-2) with TRBJ2-5, with a weak D call TRBD2 (7 bases). This CDR3 is 15 amino acids long. Trimming took 4 bases from V and 2 from J, leaving 14 bases between them. Germline assignment: CDR1 LGHDT and CDR2 YNNKEL (reference sequence). The CDR3 spells CASSPRRGGQETQYF. CDR3 DNA: TGTGCCAGCAGCCCCCGAAGGGGGGGACAAGAGACCCAGTACTTC.

The V call is TRBV7-9, the J call TRBJ1-3, with D maybe TRBD1 (6 bases). This CDR3 comprises 15 residues. Germline V gene lookup returns CDR1 SEHNR and CDR2 FQNEAQ (reference sequence). Trimming removed 0 bases from V and 1 base from J, with 7 bases in between. For the CDR3, the DNA is TGTGCCAGCAGCTTAGCGCAGGGGTCTGGAAACACCATATATTTT. It yields the protein CASSLAQGSGNTIYF. Full variable domain (outside the CDR3, taken from reference TRBV7-9 and TRBJ1-3): DTGVSQNPRHKITKRGQNVTFRCDPISEHNRLYWYRQTLGQGPEFLTYFQNEAQLEKSRLLSDRFSAERPKGSFSTLEIQRTEQGDSAMYLCASSLAQGSGNTIYFGEGSWLTVV.

The chain joins TRBV6-5 to TRBJ2-2; perhaps TRBD2 as D (5 bases). V was pared by 6 bases and J by 5 bases, with 10 bases between. This CDR3 is 13 amino acids long. Germline V gives CDR1 MNHEY, CDR2 SVGAGI. CDR3 loop: CASSLPGTGELFF. CDR3 DNA: TGTGCCAGCAGCCTACCGGGAACCGGGGAGCTGTTTTTT.

The chain recombines TRBV10-3 with TRBJ1-6; D unclear. The germline V and J ends were trimmed by 3 bases and 5 bases, with 8 bases remaining between them. This CDR3 spans 14 amino acids. Germline V CDR1 and CDR2: ENHRY, SYGVKD. CDR3 loop: CAISEQIDNSPLHF. CDR3 DNA sequence: TGTGCCATCAGTGAACAGATCGATAATTCACCCCTCCACTTT.

Here the CDR3 DNA reads TGTGCCAGTAGCCGTTCTGGGGGGGCATCTGGAAACACCATATATTTT. Its translation: CASSRSGGASGNTIYF. This rearrangement joins TRBV19 to TRBJ1-3; a weak D match, TRBD1 (6 bases). CDR3 length equals 16 residues. In germline, CDR1 is LNHDA, CDR2 SQIVND (reference sequence). Trimming left V 6 bases short and J 1 base short, with 16 bases between.

V is TRBV11-2 and J is TRBJ2-1; TRBD2 aligns across 8 bases. This CDR3 region has 14 residues. V lost 2 bases to trimming and J lost 15 bases; unmatched junction nucleotides: 12. Germline V gives CDR1 SGHAT, CDR2 FQNNGV. The CDR3 coding sequence is TGTGCCAGCAGCTTAATTGACGGGGGGGGAACCTCGTTCTTC. Protein sequence: CASSLIDGGGTSFF.

This sequence joins TRBV18 and TRBJ2-3, with a tentative D call TRBD1 (5 bases). The V gene lost 5 bases and the J gene lost 1 base, with 7 bases spanning the gap. This CDR3 comprises 13 residues. CDR1 and CDR2 (germline): KGHSH, LQKENI. The CDR3 DNA reads TGTGCCAGCTCAAGGGGCGGCACAGATACGCAGTATTTT. Translating gives CASSRGGTDTQYF.